This T cell receptor beta chain was retrieved from a study of blood T cell repertoires in COVID-19. Overall study: Samples representing acute and convalescent COVID-19 were sourced from the United States, Italy and Spain.

Profiled with immunoSEQ multiplex PCR; TCRdb holds only in-frame clones, not every one. The data hold 250,000 to 300,000 clones, with approximately 91% observed a single time. Trimming cost V 0 bases and J 7 bases, with 19 bases left between them. CDR1 ENHRY and CDR2 SYGVKD come from the germline V gene. This CDR3 is built from 18 residues. Sequenced input: peripheral blood. The TCR originated in a man aged 45-60 years with acute or convalescent COVID-19. The chain combines TRBV10-3 with TRBJ1-6; maybe TRBD1 (6 bases). The chain's CDR3 is CAISESAGGAWENSPLHF. As DNA, the CDR3 is TGTGCCATCAGTGAGTCCGCTGGGGGCGCCTGGGAGAATTCACCCCTCCACTTT.